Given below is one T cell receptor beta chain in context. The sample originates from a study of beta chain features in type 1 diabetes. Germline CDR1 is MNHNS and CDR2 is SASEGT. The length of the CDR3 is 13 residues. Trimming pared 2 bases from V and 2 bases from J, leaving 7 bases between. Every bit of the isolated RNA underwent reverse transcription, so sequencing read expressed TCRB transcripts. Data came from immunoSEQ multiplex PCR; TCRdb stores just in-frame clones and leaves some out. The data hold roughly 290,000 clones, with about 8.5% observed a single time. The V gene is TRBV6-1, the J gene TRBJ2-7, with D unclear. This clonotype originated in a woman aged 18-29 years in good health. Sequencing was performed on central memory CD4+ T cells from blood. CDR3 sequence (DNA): TGTGCCAGCAGTGAATCGGGCCCCTACGAGCAGTACGTC. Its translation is CASSESGPYEQYV.